One and the same sample provided the 26 T cell receptor beta chains below, sequenced in a study of blood T cell repertoires in COVID-19 (dated by TCRdb to 2020 to 2021). The method was the immunoSEQ multiplex PCR assay. The source is immuneACCESS, and TCRdb retained only in-frame sequences with V and J called. Part of the clones is not carried over; for the studies checked, unresolved V genes explain less than half of this, and the remainder is unexplained. Counted in this sample were about 360,000 clones; around 90% of them appeared once. The top ten clones comprise around 2.9% of the sample. The sample comprised peripheral blood. The receptors stem from a human donor in a cohort sampled during active COVID-19.

In its sample, this clone was seen a few times. Here the CDR3 reads CASSAGARGNTEAFF. In DNA form, the CDR3 reads TGTGCCAGCAGTGCCGGGGCCAGGGGGAACACTGAAGCTTTCTTT. V usage is TRBV28 and J usage is TRBJ1-1; D is perhaps TRBD1 (6 bases). Trimming took off 5 bases at V and 1 base at J, with 14 bases between the two ends. The germline gives CDR1 MDHEN, CDR2 SYDVKM. The CDR3 sequence is 15 residues long.

The chain is built from TRBV3-1 (or the pseudogene TRBV3-2) and TRBJ2-5; weak D call: TRBD2 (5 bases). Germline lookup yields CDR1 LGHDT and CDR2 YNNKEL (reference sequence). This CDR3 is 13 amino acids long. Trimming left V 4 bases short and J 5 bases short, with 11 bases between. CDR3 nucleotides: TGTGCCAGCAGCCGACCGAGGAGGGAGACCCAGTACTTC. Protein product: CASSRPRRETQYF.

This rearrangement joins TRBV2 to TRBJ2-3; D gene unclear. The CDR3 is 14 residues long. The germline CDR1 and CDR2 sequences are SNHLY and FYNNEI. V lost 8 bases to trimming and J lost 1 base, with 13 bases between them. The CDR3 loop is CASRRGLRTDTQYF. The CDR3 DNA follows: TGTGCCAGCCGACGAGGTTTACGCACAGATACGCAGTATTTT.

The chain carries TRBV10-3 and TRBJ1-1, with D perhaps TRBD1 (5 bases). With 4 bases removed from V and 3 bases from J, the gap between germline ends came to 9 bases. Per the germline V gene, CDR1 is ENHRY and CDR2 is SYGVKD. This CDR3 region has 13 residues. In nucleotides, the CDR3 is TGTGCCATCAGTGGTGGGGCTCACACTGAAGCTTTCTTT. It encodes CAISGGAHTEAFF.

This clone has just one count. The chain uses TRBV5-4 and TRBJ2-3; maybe TRBD1 (5 bases). Germline V gene data show CDR1 as SGHNT and CDR2 as YYREEE (reference sequence). V was cut by 4 bases and J by 0 bases, with 15 bases left in between. The CDR3 is 16 residues long. The CDR3 here is CASSNRKGVSTDTQYF. In nucleotides, the CDR3 is TGTGCCAGCAGCAACCGGAAAGGGGTCAGCACAGATACGCAGTATTTT.

This chain links TRBV15 with TRBJ1-3; D call uncertain. Trimming took 0 bases from V and 1 from J, leaving 7 bases between them. The CDR3 contains 15 residues. The germline V gene encodes CDR1 LNHNV and CDR2 YYDKDF (reference sequence). The CDR3 DNA reads as TGTGCCACCAGCAGAGATCAGGCTTCTGGAAACACCATATATTTT. Translating it yields CATSRDQASGNTIYF.

The CDR3 spells CASSQGSYGRQAPLGNYGYTF. The CDR3 DNA sequence: TGTGCCAGCAGCCAAGGGAGTTATGGGAGACAGGCCCCTCTTGGGAACTATGGCTACACCTTC. The chain combines TRBV4-2 with TRBJ1-2; tentatively, D is TRBD1 (6 bases). Germline loops: CDR1 LGHNA, CDR2 YNFKEQ. The V and J ends lost 1 base and 2 bases respectively, with 29 bases between them. The CDR3 spans 21 residues.

This chain connects TRBV3-1 (or the pseudogene TRBV3-2) to TRBJ2-1; D is undetermined. The germline CDR1 and CDR2 sequences are LGHDT and YNNKEL (reference sequence). The V end lost 2 bases, the J end lost 0 bases, and 11 bases lay between the germline ends. This CDR3 contains 16 residues. CDR3 in amino acids: CASSQPFGYSYNEQFF. CDR3 coding DNA: TGTGCCAGCAGCCAACCTTTCGGTTACTCCTACAATGAGCAGTTCTTC.

The chain employs TRBV4-1 and TRBJ1-1, with D possibly TRBD1 on 6 matching bases. Trimming pared 11 bases from V and 1 base from J, leaving 20 bases between. CDR3 length equals 15 residues. CDR1 is MGHRA and CDR2 is YSYEKL in the germline V gene. The CDR3 nucleotides are TGCGCCGTGAGATATCCGGGAGGGGGGAACACTGAAGCTTTCTTT. Its translation: CAVRYPGGGNTEAFF.

The chain uses TRBV27 and TRBJ1-2; TRBD1 might be the D (6 bases). The germline V gene encodes CDR1 MNHEY and CDR2 SMNVEV (reference sequence). The CDR3 loop spans 13 amino acids. Trimming cost V 5 bases and J 3 bases, with 10 bases left between them. CDR3 coding DNA: TGTGCCAGCAGTCGGAGACAGGACTATGGCTACACCTTC. Its translation: CASSRRQDYGYTF.

This sequence joins TRBV30 and TRBJ1-1; the match to TRBD1 covers 7 bases. From germline, CDR1 is GTSNPN and CDR2 SVGIG (reference sequence). Trimming took 3 bases from V and 2 from J; bases not matched to a gene: 6. This CDR3 comprises 14 residues. CDR3 in amino acids: CAWRTGSLNTEAFF. The CDR3 DNA is TGTGCCTGGAGGACAGGGTCCCTCAACACTGAAGCTTTCTTT.

V gene TRBV30 combines with J gene TRBJ2-2, with D uncertain. Germline-derived CDR1 and CDR2 are GTSNPN and SVGIG (reference sequence). Trimming removed 2 bases at V and 0 bases at J, with 13 bases between. The CDR3 spans 16 residues. The CDR3: CAWSLLTVANTGELFF. Written as DNA, the CDR3 is TGTGCCTGGAGTCTTCTTACAGTCGCGAACACCGGGGAGCTGTTTTTT.

The chain carries TRBV28 and TRBJ2-7; D gene unclear. Germline V gene sequence: CDR1 MDHEN, CDR2 SYDVKM. With 5 bases removed from V and 5 bases from J, the gap between germline ends came to 19 bases. The CDR3 length is 15 residues. For the CDR3, the DNA is TGTGCCAGCAGTCCCCCCGTCTTGTCTAATCACGAGCAGTACTTC. Translation gives CASSPPVLSNHEQYF. Full variable domain (remainder filled in from reference TRBV28 and TRBJ2-7): DVKVTQSSRYLVKRTGEKVFLECVQDMDHENMFWYRQDPGLGLRLIYFSYDVKMKEKGDIPEGYSVSREKKERFSLILESASTNQTSMYLCASSPPVLSNHEQYFGPGTRLTVT.

The gene calls are TRBV19 and TRBJ1-1; TRBD1 might be the D (5 bases). Trimming shortened V by 6 bases and J by 5 bases, and 7 bases separated the two germline ends. Germline V lookup: CDR1 LNHDA, CDR2 SQIVND (reference sequence). The CDR3 is 11 residues long. CDR3 coding DNA: TGTGCCAGTAGCCACAGGACTGAAGCTTTCTTT. Translated, it gives CASSHRTEAFF.

The chain joins TRBV6-5 to TRBJ2-3, with 9 bases that match TRBD1. The germline V gene encodes CDR1 MNHEY and CDR2 SVGAGI. Trimming took 6 bases from V and 3 from J; bases not matched to a gene: 7. CDR3 length: 15 residues. This chain's CDR3 is CASSPGTGKTDTQYF. The CDR3 DNA sequence: TGTGCCAGCAGCCCCGGGACAGGGAAGACAGATACGCAGTATTTT.

The rearrangement uses TRBV5-1 and TRBJ2-7; 9 bases align to TRBD2. V dropped 4 bases and J dropped 4; count of bases not matched to a gene: 9. CDR3 length: 15 residues. Germline CDR1 is SGHRS and CDR2 is YFSETQ. The CDR3 region has the DNA TGCGCCAGCAGCGTTTCTAGCGGGGCCTCTTACGAGCAGTACTTC. This encodes CASSVSSGASYEQYF.

The CDR3 spells CASSITGTSSDTQYF. The CDR3 DNA reads as TGTGCCAGCAGCATTACCGGGACTAGCTCAGATACGCAGTATTTT. This rearrangement joins TRBV7-3 to TRBJ2-3, with 9 bases aligning to TRBD2. The CDR3 totals 15 residues. V was pared by 5 bases and J by 4 bases, with 7 bases of the junction left unmatched. Germline CDR1 and CDR2: SGHTA and FQGTGA. Filled out from reference TRBV7-3 and TRBJ2-3, the complete variable domain reads GAGVSQTPSNKVTEKGKYVELRCDPISGHTALYWYRQSLGQGPEFLIYFQGTGAADDSGLPNDRFFAVRPEGSVSTLKIQRTERGDSAVYLCASSITGTSSDTQYFGPGTRLTVL.

This chain connects TRBV2 to TRBJ2-3; 16 bases line up with TRBD2. Germline V lookup: CDR1 SNHLY, CDR2 FYNNEI. The ends lost 7 bases at V and 4 bases at J; junction bases unmatched: 8. The CDR3 length is 17 residues. CDR3 sequence (DNA): TGTGCCAGCACCCCGGGACTAGCGGGAGGGAGGGCAGATACGCAGTATTTT. As protein: CASTPGLAGGRADTQYF.

The J gene is TRBJ1-2, the V gene TRBV27, with D tentatively TRBD1 (5 bases). The ends were cut back, 5 bases at V and 7 bases at J, with 11 bases in the middle. This CDR3 is built from 12 residues. Per germline, CDR1 MNHEY and CDR2 SMNVEV (reference sequence). CDR3 in amino acids: CASSLGHGGYTF. Written as DNA, the CDR3 is TGTGCCAGCAGTCTAGGACATGGTGGCTACACCTTC.

The chain joins TRBV19 to TRBJ1-2; D possibly corresponds to TRBD1 (5 bases). Germline loops: CDR1 LNHDA, CDR2 SQIVND (reference sequence). The CDR3 has 13 residues. V dropped 6 bases and J dropped 7 bases, with 15 bases sitting between them. The CDR3 coding sequence is TGTGCCAGTAGGCCAGGGTTCAACAGTGGCTACACCTTC. Amino acid sequence: CASRPGFNSGYTF.

The chain is built from TRBV28 and TRBJ2-7, with TRBD2 as a possible D gene (7 bases). Germline V gene sequence: CDR1 MDHEN, CDR2 SYDVKM. The CDR3 is 14 amino acids. Trimming took off 7 bases at V and 3 bases at J, with 16 bases between the two ends. CDR3 nucleotides: TGTGCCAGCACCTTGGGGGGGCGCAGCTACGAGCAGTACTTC. Protein sequence: CASTLGGRSYEQYF.

This chain links TRBV4-1 with TRBJ2-5; possible D gene TRBD2, 5 bases. From germline, CDR1 is MGHRA and CDR2 YSYEKL. V lost 1 base, J lost 4 bases, and 13 bases lay in between. The CDR3 is 15 residues long. CDR3 in amino acids: CASSQGGAVIETQYF. The CDR3 nucleotides are TGCGCCAGCAGCCAAGGGGGAGCGGTAATAGAGACCCAGTACTTC.

The V gene is TRBV3-1 (or the pseudogene TRBV3-2), the J gene TRBJ2-3, with D perhaps matching TRBD2 (7 bases). The CDR3 covers 17 residues. Between the trimmed V and J ends, which lost 3 bases and 3 bases, there was a span of 19 bases. Germline V gene data show CDR1 as LGHDT and CDR2 as YNNKEL (reference sequence). For the CDR3, the DNA is TGTGCCAGCAGCCAGGTCCTTGGTGGGGGGGCAACAGATACGCAGTATTTT. The encoded protein is CASSQVLGGGATDTQYF.

The rearrangement joins TRBV7-2 to TRBJ2-2; 9 positions agree with TRBD2. V was clipped by 4 bases and J by 4 bases; unmatched bases: 7. Germline lookup yields CDR1 SGHTA and CDR2 FQGNSA. The CDR3 loop spans 16 amino acids. In DNA, the CDR3 is TGTGCCAGCAGCTCCCGGACTAGCGTCTCCACCGGGGAGCTGTTTTTT. Amino acid sequence: CASSSRTSVSTGELFF.

The CDR3 DNA reads TGTGCCAGCAGTGGAGCACGGGGAACTTTCTTT. This translates into CASSGARGTFF. The rearrangement uses TRBV6-4 and TRBJ1-1; D unresolved. The germline V gene has CDR1 MRHNA and CDR2 SNTAGT. Trimming left V 4 bases short and J 12 bases short, with 12 bases between. The CDR3 consists of 11 residues.

The rearrangement joins TRBV24-1 to TRBJ2-2; possible D gene TRBD2, 6 bases. CDR3 length: 12 residues. The V end lost 7 bases, the J end lost 5 bases, and 7 bases lay between the germline ends. CDR1 KGHDR and CDR2 SFDVKD come from the germline V gene. The CDR3 DNA reads as TGTGCCACCAGGAGCGGGACCGGGGAGCTGTTTTTT. It codes for CATRSGTGELFF.